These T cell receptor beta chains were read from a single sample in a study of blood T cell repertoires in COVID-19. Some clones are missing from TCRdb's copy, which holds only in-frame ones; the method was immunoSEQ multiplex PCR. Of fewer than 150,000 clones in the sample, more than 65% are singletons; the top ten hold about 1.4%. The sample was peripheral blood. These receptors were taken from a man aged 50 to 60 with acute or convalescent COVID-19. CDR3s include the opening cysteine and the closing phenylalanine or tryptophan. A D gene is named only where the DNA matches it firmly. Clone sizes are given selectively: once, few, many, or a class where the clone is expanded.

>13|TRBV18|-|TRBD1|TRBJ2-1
CASSSGQNNEQFF
TGTGCCAGCTCATCGGGACAGAACAATGAGCAGTTCTTC
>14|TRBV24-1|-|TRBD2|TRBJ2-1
CATSDSGGRDEQFF
TGTGCCACCAGTGATTCTGGGGGGAGGGATGAGCAGTTCTTC
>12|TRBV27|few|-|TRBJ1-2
CASSARGYGYTF
TGTGCCAGCAGTGCCAGGGGCTATGGCTACACCTTC
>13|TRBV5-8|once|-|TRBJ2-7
CASSPDRSYEQYF
TGTGCCAGCAGCCCGGACAGATCCTACGAGCAGTACTTC
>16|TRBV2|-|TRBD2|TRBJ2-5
CASSEGLAGGQETQYF
TGTGCCAGCAGTGAGGGACTAGCGGGGGGCCAAGAGACCCAGTACTTC
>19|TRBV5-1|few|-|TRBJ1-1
CASSTLAPGQVGGETEAFF
TGCGCCAGCAGCACACTAGCCCCGGGTCAGGTCGGGGGGGAAACTGAAGCTTTCTTT
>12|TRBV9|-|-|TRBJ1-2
CASSYGRAGYTF
TGTGCCAGCAGCTACGGGAGGGCTGGCTACACCTTC
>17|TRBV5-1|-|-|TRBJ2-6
CASSVSRPTSGANVLTF
TGCGCCAGCAGTGTATCCAGGCCGACCTCTGGGGCCAACGTCCTGACTTTC
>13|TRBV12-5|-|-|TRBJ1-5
CASAPSRNQPQHF
TGTGCTAGTGCCCCGAGCCGCAATCAGCCCCAGCATTTT
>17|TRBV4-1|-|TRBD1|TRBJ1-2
CASSQDSLGGNYYGYTF
TGCGCCAGCAGCCAAGATAGCTTAGGGGGCAACTACTATGGCTACACCTTC
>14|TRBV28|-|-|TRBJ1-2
CASSLDRGYYGYTF
TGTGCCAGCAGTTTAGATAGGGGATACTATGGCTACACCTTC
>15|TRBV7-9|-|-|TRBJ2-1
CASSFGESTYNEQFF
TGTGCCAGCAGCTTTGGGGAGTCTACCTACAATGAGCAGTTCTTC
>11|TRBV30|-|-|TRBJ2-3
CAWSVQDTQYF
TGTGCCTGGAGTGTACAAGATACGCAGTATTTT
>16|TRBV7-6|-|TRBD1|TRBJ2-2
CASSFARTGGSGELFF
TGTGCCAGCAGCTTCGCGAGGACAGGGGGCTCAGGGGAGCTGTTTTTT
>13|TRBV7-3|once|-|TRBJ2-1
CASSFVRDNEQFF
TGTGCCAGCAGCTTCGTTAGAGACAATGAGCAGTTCTTC
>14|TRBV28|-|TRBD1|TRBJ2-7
CASSLGDRVLGQYF
TGTGCCAGCAGTTTGGGGGACAGGGTTTTGGGGCAGTACTTC
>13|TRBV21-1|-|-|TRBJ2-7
CASSKAEAYEQYF
TGTGCCAGCAGCAAAGCGGAGGCCTACGAGCAGTACTTC
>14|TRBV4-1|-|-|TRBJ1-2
CASSRQGGSYGYTF
TGCGCCAGCAGCCGGCAGGGAGGGAGCTATGGCTACACCTTC
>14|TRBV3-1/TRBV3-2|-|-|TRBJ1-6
CASSRRQSNSPLHF
TGTGCCAGCAGCAGAAGACAAAGTAATTCACCCCTCCACTTT
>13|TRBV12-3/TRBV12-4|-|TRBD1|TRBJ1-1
CASRQGANTEAFF
TGTGCCAGCCGACAGGGGGCGAACACTGAAGCTTTCTTT
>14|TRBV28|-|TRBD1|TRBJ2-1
CASDSAGGGDEQFF
TGTGCCAGCGATAGTGCAGGGGGCGGAGATGAGCAGTTCTTC
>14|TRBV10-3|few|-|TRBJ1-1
CAISGSLGNTEAFF
TGTGCCATCAGTGGGTCTCTCGGGAACACTGAAGCTTTCTTT
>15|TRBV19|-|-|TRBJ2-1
CASSIDSSSYNEQFF
TGTGCCAGTAGTATAGATTCGAGCTCCTACAATGAGCAGTTCTTC
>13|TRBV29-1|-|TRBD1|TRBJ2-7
CSARQGSSYEQYF
TGCAGCGCCCGACAGGGGAGCTCCTACGAGCAGTACTTC
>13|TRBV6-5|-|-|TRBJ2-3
CASRDIARDTQYF
TGTGCCAGCAGGGACATAGCACGGGATACGCAGTATTTT
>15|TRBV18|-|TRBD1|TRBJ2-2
CASSAGTGSTGELFF
TGTGCCAGCTCCGCCGGGACAGGGAGTACCGGGGAGCTGTTTTTT
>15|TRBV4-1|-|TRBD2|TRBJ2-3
CASSQKAGDTDTQYF
TGCGCCAGCAGCCAGAAAGCGGGGGACACAGATACGCAGTATTTT
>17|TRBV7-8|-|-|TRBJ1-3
CASSPYRGGATGNTIYF
TGTGCCAGCAGCCCCTATCGGGGGGGCGCCACTGGAAACACCATATATTTT
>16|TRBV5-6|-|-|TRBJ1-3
CASSIGDGGSGNTIYF
TGTGCCAGCAGCATAGGGGACGGGGGCTCTGGAAACACCATATATTTT
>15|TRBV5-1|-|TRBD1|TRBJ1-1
CASSLVQGRNTEAFF
TGCGCCAGCAGCTTGGTACAGGGGAGAAACACTGAAGCTTTCTTT
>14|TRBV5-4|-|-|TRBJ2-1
CASSLYREEASIFF
TGTGCCAGCAGCTTGTACAGGGAAGAGGCCTCCATCTTCTTC
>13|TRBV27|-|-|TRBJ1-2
CASSSGSSYGYTF
TGTGCCAGCAGCTCAGGGTCCTCCTATGGCTACACCTTC
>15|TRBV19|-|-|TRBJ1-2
CASNPGTGHNYGYTF
TGTGCCAGTAACCCCGGGACGGGACATAACTATGGCTACACCTTC
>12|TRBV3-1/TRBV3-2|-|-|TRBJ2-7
CASSQVAYEQYF
TGTGCCAGCAGCCAAGTCGCCTACGAGCAGTACTTC
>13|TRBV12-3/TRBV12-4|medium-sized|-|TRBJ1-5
CASRGQFNQPQHF
TGTGCCAGCCGAGGACAGTTCAATCAGCCCCAGCATTTT
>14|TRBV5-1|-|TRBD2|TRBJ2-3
CASSSSGGTDTQYF
TGCGCCAGCAGTTCTAGCGGGGGCACAGATACGCAGTATTTT
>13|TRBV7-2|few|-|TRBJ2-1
CASSLVRGNEQFF
TGTGCCAGCAGCCTCGTCCGAGGGAATGAGCAGTTCTTC
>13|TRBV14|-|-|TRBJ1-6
CASSQERRAGLHF
TGTGCCAGCAGCCAAGAACGCAGGGCCGGACTCCACTTT
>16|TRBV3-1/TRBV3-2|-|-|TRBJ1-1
CASSQPRGGVNTEAFF
TGTGCCAGCAGCCAACCCCGGGGTGGTGTGAACACTGAAGCTTTCTTT
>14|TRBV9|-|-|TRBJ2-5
CASSVVQNQETQYF
TGTGCCAGCAGCGTAGTGCAGAACCAAGAGACCCAGTACTTC
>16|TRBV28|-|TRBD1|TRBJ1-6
CASSLTTGQGGSPLHF
TGTGCCAGCAGTTTAACTACGGGACAGGGAGGCTCACCCCTCCACTTT
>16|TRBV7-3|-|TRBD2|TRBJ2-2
CASSLTSGGNTGELFF
TGTGCCAGCAGCTTAACTAGCGGGGGGAACACCGGGGAGCTGTTTTTT
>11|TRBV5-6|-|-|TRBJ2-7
CASSLDSEQYF
TGTGCCAGCAGCTTAGACAGCGAGCAGTACTTC